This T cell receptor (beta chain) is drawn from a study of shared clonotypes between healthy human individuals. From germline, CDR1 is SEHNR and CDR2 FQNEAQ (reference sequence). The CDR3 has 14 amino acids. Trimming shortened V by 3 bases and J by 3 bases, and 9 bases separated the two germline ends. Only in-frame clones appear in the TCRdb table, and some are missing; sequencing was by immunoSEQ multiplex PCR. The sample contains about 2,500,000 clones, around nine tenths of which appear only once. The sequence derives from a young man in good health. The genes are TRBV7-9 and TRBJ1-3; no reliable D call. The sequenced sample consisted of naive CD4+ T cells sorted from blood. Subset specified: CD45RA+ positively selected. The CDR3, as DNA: TGTGCCAGCAGCTTTAGGACGGATGGAAACACCATATATTTT. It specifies CASSFRTDGNTIYF. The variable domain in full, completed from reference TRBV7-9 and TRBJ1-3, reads DTGVSQNPRHKITKRGQNVTFRCDPISEHNRLYWYRQTLGQGPEFLTYFQNEAQLEKSRLLSDRFSAERPKGSFSTLEIQRTEQGDSAMYLCASSFRTDGNTIYFGEGSWLTVV.